Below, 31 T cell receptor beta chains from the same sample are listed, as sequenced in a study of early T cells in non-severe SARS-CoV-2 infection. A single record per CDR3 protein comes from TCRdb applying MiXCR to the 5' RACE reads. The data hold about 80,000 distinct CDR3 sequences, with 9.5% to 13% observed a single time. The sample was whole blood. The source of these receptors is an adult who was a healthcare worker with PCR-confirmed SARS-CoV-2 infection or an uninfected control (not recorded which).

The chain combines TRBV5-6 with TRBJ1-1; D is uncertain. CDR3 length: 12 residues. Trimming left V 2 bases short and J 4 bases short, with 6 bases between. Germline lookup yields CDR1 SGHDT and CDR2 YYEEEE. The CDR3 loop is CASSLLSTEAFF. CDR3 DNA sequence: TGTGCCAGCAGCTTATTATCCACTGAAGCTTTCTTT.

This clonotype showed up many times. The genes are TRBV4-1 and TRBJ1-1, with no clear D. V shed 0 bases and J shed 0 bases, with 5 bases lying between them. The germline gives CDR1 MGHRA, CDR2 YSYEKL. This CDR3 comprises 14 residues. The CDR3 DNA follows: TGCGCCAGCAGCCAAGAAAGCATGAACACTGAAGCTTTCTTT. Its protein is CASSQESMNTEAFF.

The chain has TRBV5-1 and TRBJ2-1, with 11 nucleotides matching TRBD2. Looked up from germline, CDR1 is SGHRS and CDR2 is YFSETQ. The ends lost 3 bases at V and 8 bases at J; junction bases unmatched: 7. The CDR3 runs to 15 residues. For the CDR3, the DNA is TGCGCCAGCAGCTCAAATAGCGGGGGGGCTGATGAGCAGTTCTTC. As protein: CASSSNSGGADEQFF.

This clonotype showed up many times. V gene TRBV6-1 combines with J gene TRBJ2-2; 7 nucleotides agree with TRBD1. In germline, CDR1 is MNHNS, CDR2 SASEGT. The CDR3 runs 16 residues. The V gene end was trimmed by 7 bases and the J gene end by 3 bases; junction bases not matched to a gene: 11. The CDR3 sequence: CASTNRVGQDTGELFF. CDR3 coding DNA: TGTGCCAGCACCAATCGGGTAGGACAGGACACCGGGGAGCTGTTTTTT.

This clonotype was observed a few times. The chain has TRBV20-1 and TRBJ2-7, with D maybe TRBD2 (5 bases). The CDR3 is made up of 11 amino acids. The V and J ends lost 1 base and 6 bases respectively, with 7 bases between them. Germline CDR1 reads DFQATT; CDR2 reads SNEGSKA (reference sequence). CDR3 in amino acids: CSARVAREQYF. Here the CDR3 DNA reads TGCAGTGCTAGAGTAGCGCGCGAGCAGTACTTC.

This clonotype was seen a few times. The V and J genes are TRBV9 and TRBJ2-7; D is unclear. The CDR3 runs 14 residues. V gave up 4 bases and J gave up 0 bases, with 11 bases separating them. Germline V CDR1 and CDR2: SGDLS, YYNGEE. CDR3 residues: CASSSGGASYEQYF. The CDR3 bases are TGTGCCAGCAGCTCTGGCGGAGCCTCCTACGAGCAGTACTTC.

The chain employs TRBV7-6 and TRBJ2-3; 9 bases line up with TRBD2. The CDR3 has 15 residues. The germline CDR1 and CDR2 sequences are SGHVS and FNYEAQ. The V segment lost 1 base and the J segment 6 bases; nucleotides outside the gene matches: 5. CDR3 protein: CASSLVEREADTQYF. CDR3 DNA sequence: TGTGCCAGCAGCTTAGTCGAGCGGGAGGCGGATACGCAGTATTTT.

A few counts support this clonotype. CDR3 nucleotides: TGTGCCAGCAGCGTAGGACGGCGGAACACCGGGGAGCTGTTTTTT. It is translated as CASSVGRRNTGELFF. V gene TRBV9 combines with J gene TRBJ2-2; D call uncertain. Trimming took off 0 bases at V and 1 base at J, with 7 bases between the two ends. In germline, CDR1 is SGDLS, CDR2 YYNGEE. This CDR3 has 15 residues.

V usage is TRBV9 and J usage is TRBJ1-1; 7 nucleotides match TRBD1. Germline V CDR1 and CDR2: SGDLS, YYNGEE. The J segment lost 5 bases and the V segment lost 4 bases, leaving 5 bases of the junction unmatched. The CDR3 sequence is 13 residues long. CDR3 nucleotides: TGTGCCAGCAGCAAAGGGGGCACGACTGAAGCTTTCTTT. Translated: CASSKGGTTEAFF.

This clonotype was seen a few times. This chain joins TRBV20-1 and TRBJ1-2; D not certain. V lost 1 base and J lost 7, with 13 bases in between. This CDR3 has 13 residues. Germline V gene data show CDR1 as DFQATT and CDR2 as SNEGSKA (reference sequence). For the CDR3, the DNA is TGCAGTGCTAGAGGCGAGGACCCCACTGGCTACACCTTC. Amino acid sequence: CSARGEDPTGYTF.

The sample holds many counts of this clonotype. The chain employs TRBV20-1 and TRBJ2-5, with a tentative D call TRBD2 (6 bases). CDR3 length equals 10 residues. Germline values: CDR1 DFQATT, CDR2 SNEGSKA (reference sequence). V lost 3 bases to trimming and J lost 9 bases, with 8 bases between them. The CDR3 coding sequence is TGCAGTGCTAGCTCGGGGGCCCAGTACTTC. Translating gives CSASSGAQYF.

The V gene is TRBV29-1, the J gene TRBJ1-1, with no clear D. CDR1 SQVTM and CDR2 ANQGSEA come from the germline V gene. V lost 0 bases, J lost 6 bases, and 11 bases lay in between. This CDR3 is built from 13 residues. DNA for the CDR3: TGCAGCGTTGAAGACCTCAGCCAACCTGAAGCTTTCTTT. It specifies CSVEDLSQPEAFF. Filled out from reference TRBV29-1 and TRBJ1-1, the complete variable domain reads SAVISQKPSRDICQRGTSLTIQCQVDSQVTMMFWYRQQPGQSLTLIATANQGSEATYESGFVIDKFPISRPNLTFSTLTVSNMSPEDSSIYLCSVEDLSQPEAFFGQGTRLTVV.

This clonotype was picked up many times. V and J are TRBV7-9 and TRBJ2-3; 8 bases line up with TRBD1. This CDR3 spans 15 amino acids. Germline V CDR1 and CDR2: SEHNR, FQNEAQ (reference sequence). Trimming at V came to 5 bases and at J to 1 base, leaving 5 bases not matched to a gene. The CDR3 bases are TGTGCCAGCAGCGGAACAGGGGGAGGCACAGATACGCAGTATTTT. Residues: CASSGTGGGTDTQYF.

This clonotype has ten or more counts. V is TRBV20-1 and J is TRBJ1-5, with TRBD1 matching 8 bases. Germline CDR1 is DFQATT and CDR2 is SNEGSKA (reference sequence). V was clipped by 3 bases and J by 5 bases; unmatched bases: 12. This CDR3 is built from 16 residues. The CDR3 sequence is CSASPGTGGFDQPQHF. CDR3 nucleotides: TGCAGTGCTAGCCCCGGGACAGGAGGCTTCGATCAGCCCCAGCATTTT.

This clonotype was picked up many times. In DNA form, the CDR3 reads TGTGCCACCAGTGATACGGGACTCCTGGCTGAGCAGTTCTTC. Its translation: CATSDTGLLAEQFF. J is TRBJ2-1 and V is TRBV24-1, with a possible D match to TRBD2 (6 bases). Germline V lookup: CDR1 KGHDR, CDR2 SFDVKD. Trimming pared 3 bases from V and 9 bases from J, leaving 14 bases between. The CDR3 sequence is 14 residues long.

The genes are TRBV2 and TRBJ2-6; no definite D call. The CDR3 consists of 13 residues. Trimming took off 8 bases at V and 2 bases at J, with 7 bases between the two ends. The germline gives CDR1 SNHLY, CDR2 FYNNEI. DNA for the CDR3: TGTGCCAGCGCGGCGGCTGGGGCCAACGTCCTGACTTTC. Translation: CASAAAGANVLTF.

This clonotype came up once. A read error may explain this, as a much larger clone is one base away. J is TRBJ2-7 and V is TRBV5-1; D is ambiguous. Germline CDR1 and CDR2: SGHRS and YFSETQ. The CDR3 consists of 16 residues. Here the CDR3 DNA reads TGCCCCAGCAGCTTATACAGCCTTTCGAGCTCCTACGAGCAGTACTTC. Translated, it gives CPSSLYSLSSSYEQYF.

The chain uses TRBV28 and TRBJ2-7, with D perhaps TRBD1 or TRBD2 (5 bases each). The CDR3 is made up of 12 amino acids. The ends were cut back, 8 bases at V and 7 bases at J, with 15 bases in the middle. Germline lookup yields CDR1 MDHEN and CDR2 SYDVKM. CDR3 DNA: TGTGCCAGCGGGACGGACCCCCGGGAGCAGTACTTC. Encoded protein: CASGTDPREQYF.

The chain couples TRBV27 to TRBJ1-6; no firm D call. Trimming removed 5 bases from V and 9 bases from J, with 11 bases in between. CDR1 is MNHEY, CDR2 SMNVEV, per germline (reference sequence). The CDR3 extends over 13 amino acids. This chain's CDR3 is CASSPRFGSPLHF. The CDR3 region has the DNA TGTGCCAGCAGTCCGCGGTTCGGTTCACCCCTCCACTTT.

This clonotype appeared many times. The rearrangement joins TRBV5-6 to TRBJ2-7, with a weak D call TRBD2 (5 bases). This CDR3 is built from 12 residues. Germline V CDR1 and CDR2: SGHDT, YYEEEE. The V and J ends lost 4 bases and 7 bases respectively, with 12 bases between them. CDR3 in amino acids: CASSGLSGEQYF. CDR3 nucleotides: TGTGCCAGCAGCGGGCTCTCGGGGGAGCAGTACTTC.

This clonotype was picked up many times. V is TRBV19 and J is TRBJ1-5; D is perhaps TRBD1 (6 bases). V lost 7 bases and J lost 2, with 15 bases in between. The germline gives CDR1 LNHDA, CDR2 SQIVND (reference sequence). The CDR3 length is 15 residues. The CDR3 loop reads CASNQGIWGNQPQHF. In DNA form, the CDR3 reads TGTGCCAGTAACCAGGGGATTTGGGGCAATCAGCCCCAGCATTTT.

This clonotype was recorded at least ten times. The rearrangement links TRBV12-3 or TRBV12-4 to TRBJ2-1; TRBD2 aligns across 7 bases. The CDR3 sequence is 13 residues long. Losses at the gene ends were 5 bases for V and 3 bases for J; bases not matched to a gene: 1. CDR3 protein: CASSAGVYNEQFF. The CDR3 DNA sequence: TGTGCCAGCAGTGCGGGGGTCTACAATGAGCAGTTCTTC.

In its sample, this clonotype was seen many times. The V call is TRBV7-6, the J call TRBJ1-1; 8 nucleotides align to TRBD1. Trimming removed 1 base from V and 1 base from J; junction bases left unmatched: 11. Looked up from germline, CDR1 is SGHVS and CDR2 is FNYEAQ. The CDR3 is 18 amino acids. The CDR3 loop is CASSLETGESWRNTEAFF. CDR3 in DNA: TGTGCCAGCAGCTTAGAGACAGGGGAGTCGTGGAGGAACACTGAAGCTTTCTTT.

The V call is TRBV11-3, the J call TRBJ2-1, with 9 bases aligning to TRBD2. The CDR3 has 18 residues. Per germline, CDR1 SGHNT and CDR2 YENEEA. The V gene end was trimmed by 1 base and the J gene end by 8 bases; junction bases not matched to a gene: 15. The chain's CDR3 is CASSLVGSSIAGVYEQFF. The CDR3 coding sequence is TGTGCCAGCAGCTTAGTTGGGTCCAGTATAGCGGGAGTCTATGAGCAGTTCTTC. Supplemented by reference TRBV11-3 and TRBJ2-1, the full variable domain reads EAGVVQSPRYKIIEKKQPVAFWCNPISGHNTLYWYLQNLGQGPELLIRYENEEAVDDSQLPKDRFSAERLKGVDSTLKIQPAELGDSAVYLCASSLVGSSIAGVYEQFFGPGTRLTVL.

The V and J genes are TRBV21-1 and TRBJ2-2; TRBD1 is taken as the D call from the table, unchecked against the DNA. TRBV21-1 is a pseudogene. The CDR3 runs 20 residues. For the CDR3, the DNA is TGTGCCAGCAGTCGAAGGCCCCGTGGTCCAGGGAAGAGGAACACCGGGGAGCTGTTTTTT. Its protein product is CASSRRPRGPGKRNTGELFF.

The V and J genes are TRBV12-3 or TRBV12-4 and TRBJ1-5, with D maybe TRBD1 (6 bases). V was clipped by 6 bases and J by 9 bases, with 9 bases between them. The CDR3 has 11 residues. CDR3 sequence (DNA): TGTGCCAGCAGGGGCAGGGGGCCCCAGCATTTT. Encoded protein: CASRGRGPQHF.

The genes are TRBV7-2 and TRBJ2-3; D gene uncertain. The length of the CDR3 is 16 residues. Germline-derived CDR1 and CDR2 are SGHTA and FQGNSA. Trimming left V 1 base short and J 2 bases short, with 13 bases between. In DNA, the CDR3 is TGTGCCAGCAGCTTAGTTTCCAGGATCCCCACAGATACGCAGTATTTT. It is translated as CASSLVSRIPTDTQYF.

This clonotype was observed at least ten times. The genes are TRBV25-1 and TRBJ2-2; 7 bases line up with TRBD1. Losses at the gene ends were 4 bases for V and 1 base for J; bases not matched to a gene: 0. The germline V gene has CDR1 MGHDK and CDR2 SYGVNS. This CDR3 contains 14 residues. The CDR3 loop is CASSGTGNTGELFF. The DNA for the CDR3 is TGTGCCAGCAGTGGGACAGGGAACACCGGGGAGCTGTTTTTT.

The V and J genes are TRBV28 and TRBJ2-7; TRBD1 or TRBD2 may be the D gene (6 bases each). Germline CDR1 MDHEN, CDR2 SYDVKM. This CDR3 has 17 residues. The V gene lost 6 bases and the J gene lost 3 bases, with 24 bases spanning the gap. CDR3 sequence (DNA): TGTGCCAGCAGCTCCCCATTCGGGGGCAGCGCAATCTACGAGCAGTACTTC. It specifies CASSSPFGGSAIYEQYF.

The chain recombines TRBV20-1 with TRBJ2-7, with 11 bases matching TRBD2. Germline CDR1 reads DFQATT; CDR2 reads SNEGSKA (reference sequence). V lost 3 bases and J lost 3; bases outside the gene matches: 10. The CDR3 is 16 amino acids. The CDR3: CSASPPRLAGYYEQYF. DNA of the CDR3: TGCAGTGCTAGTCCCCCCCGACTAGCGGGGTACTACGAGCAGTACTTC.

This clonotype was observed many times. This chain links TRBV15 with TRBJ2-7, with a weak D call TRBD1 (6 bases). The CDR3 runs to 14 residues. From germline, CDR1 is LNHNV and CDR2 YYDKDF (reference sequence). Trimming removed 4 bases at V and 0 bases at J, with 10 bases between. Here the CDR3 DNA reads TGTGCCACCAGCATAGACAGGACCTCCTACGAGCAGTACTTC. It encodes CATSIDRTSYEQYF.